This TCR beta chain appears in the sequencing data of a study of human T cells and chemical hapten exposure (dated by TCRdb to about 2021). A note on the overall study: For sensitization, 2% DPC in acetone was applied to a 2 cm by 2 cm area of upper inner arm skin. Patients additionally received weekly therapeutic DPC doses to the scalp throughout the roughly 26-week study period. Patch testing on the upper back used Finn chambers containing 0.01% DPC, with scoring done after 6 days according to International Contact Dermatitis Research Group standards. Alopecia areata with under or over 50% scalp involvement, alopecia totalis and alopecia universalis were represented in the patient cohort, which was mostly female. Libraries were pooled for sequencing, and variation in per-sample TCR yields was attributed mainly to small differences in library volumes within the pool. In alopecia patients, the study followed how the peripheral blood TCR repertoire changed in vivo over primary and secondary sensitization to diphenylcyclopropenone (DPC), a hapten. Blood samples were taken from patients before sensitization (week 0) and then at 2, 6 and about 24 weeks after DPC sensitization. Under 30 alopecia patients gave blood for TCR sequencing at one to four time points (pre-sensitization, 2, 6 and 24 weeks). Here is what the overall study found, with its caveats: Patch test score was positively correlated with the number of PT1 expanded TCRs, with significance at thresholds 8, 16 and 32 but not at 4. All patients had alopecia, a presumed autoimmune disease, so their immune response might differ from that of healthy individuals. Expanded TCRs formed significantly more large CDR3 similarity clusters than pre-sensitization or healthy control sets, consistent with antigen-driven responses. The number of TCRs above 1 in 1000 frequency did not change with DPC sensitization; there was no evidence of global repertoire structure alterations. After repeated subsampling, the strength of the expansion versus patch-test correlation and the threshold at which it became significant changed.

Read against the paper, the sample's time point label means: patch test 3, about 24 weeks after DPC sensitization. According to the study, the label for this sample's treatment or condition signals: therapeutic diphenylcyclopropenone sensitization with weekly scalp DPC. At every patch-test visit, the blood draw took place before the patch test was put on. To be eligible, patients had to be aged 18 to 70, diagnosed with alopecia and judged suitable for DPC therapy, while pregnant patients were excluded. Total RNA was extracted from unfractionated whole blood that had been collected in Tempus Blood RNA tubes. Library preparation was by RACE. Sequenced on a NextSeq 500. During library preparation, unique molecular identifiers were attached to individual cDNA molecules so that TCRs could be counted quantitatively and reproducibly. Each blood RNA sample was used to sequence both TCR alpha and TCR beta chains. As for the original processing: Samples had a median of about 96,000 TCRs, with a range from 23,224 to 690,600. V, J and CDR3 annotation of the TCR reads was performed with the Decombinator software suite. For the PS versus PT1 abundance plots, all samples were subsampled to the same number of TCRs (28,000). Expanded TCRs were defined as absent before sensitization and observed at least eight times at the 2-week time point. TCRdb passed the public sequencing reads through fastp at Q25 and MiXCR, retaining productive beta sequences. CDR3 protein sequences are deduplicated, and each keeps its most common genes and DNA. The V and J calls follow TCRdb's processing rather than the paper's. Recorded for this sample are 55,000 to 75,000 distinct CDR3 sequences; around 12% of them occurred a single time. The top ten constitute 2% to 3% of the sample.

Including the terminal cysteine and phenylalanine, the CDR3 comprises 15 residues. Only the CDR3 portion is preserved as DNA: 45 bases, with reading frame beginning at the first base. CDR1 and CDR2, looked up from the germline V gene, are MNHNS and SASEGT. V and J are truncated by 6 bases and 4 bases respectively, leaving an intervening sequence of 15 bases. This clonotype was counted many times. There is no known antigen for this receptor. No clone much larger than this one lies a single base away; base qualities are absent. The sequenced sample was whole blood, obtained in connection with sensitization to the hapten diphenylcyclopropenone (DPC). The chain was built from TRBV6-1 and TRBJ2-2; TRBD2 is possibly the D segment (5 matching bases). The clonotype originates from a man aged 30 to 39 with alopecia areata. Some clones in this sample may be carry-over from other donors' samples. The CDR3 has the sequence CASSQNSGFTGELFF. The nucleotides read TGTGCCAGCAGCCAAAACTCGGGGTTCACCGGGGAGCTGTTTTTT.